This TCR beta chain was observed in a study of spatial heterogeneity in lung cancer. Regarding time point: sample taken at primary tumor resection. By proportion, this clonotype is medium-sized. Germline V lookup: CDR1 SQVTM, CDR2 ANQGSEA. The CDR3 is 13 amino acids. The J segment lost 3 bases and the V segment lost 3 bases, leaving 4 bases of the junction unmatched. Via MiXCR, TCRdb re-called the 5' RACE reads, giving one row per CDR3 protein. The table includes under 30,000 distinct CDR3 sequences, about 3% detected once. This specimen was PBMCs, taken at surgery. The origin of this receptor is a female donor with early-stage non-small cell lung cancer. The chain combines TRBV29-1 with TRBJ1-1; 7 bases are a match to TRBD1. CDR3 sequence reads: CSVDTGQDTEAFF. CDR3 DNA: TGCAGCGTTGATACCGGACAGGACACTGAAGCTTTCTTT.